A single sample is the source of the 24 T cell receptor beta chains below, sequenced in a study of T-cell memory formation after mild COVID-19 (dated by TCRdb to the early 2020s). The library was made by 5' RACE. Sequenced using an Illumina NovaSeq 6000. TCRdb trimmed the raw reads at Q25, called clones with MiXCR and kept productive beta chains. Identical CDR3 proteins give one entry, which carries the most common genes and DNA. This sample is represented by about 310,000 distinct CDR3 sequences; 15% to 20% of them were singletons. The ten largest clones take up more than 20% of the sample. Sequencing used PBMCs or a T cell subset sorted from them (not recorded which). The receptor set was obtained from a man between 18 and 29 years old who had mild COVID-19 (a few samples of this study predate the infection). The sample titles of this study are shuffled in the database, so cell type and time point are left out; the donor was told from shared clones.

The table lists this clonotype with many counts. The chain combines TRBV7-3 with TRBJ2-4; TRBD1 might be the D (5 bases). Germline-derived CDR1 and CDR2 are SGHTA and FQGTGA. This CDR3 spans 16 amino acids. V was cut by 5 bases and J by 0 bases, with 14 bases left in between. The CDR3 coding sequence is TGTGCCAGCAGCGAAGACAGCCTACAAGCCAAAAACATTCAGTACTTC. It yields the protein CASSEDSLQAKNIQYF.

This clonotype has just a few counts. The gene calls are TRBV20-1 and TRBJ1-3; TRBD1 aligns across 7 bases. The ends lost 5 bases at V and 2 bases at J; junction bases unmatched: 3. In germline, CDR1 is DFQATT, CDR2 SNEGSKA (reference sequence). This CDR3 is built from 13 residues. Here the CDR3 reads CSALQGTGNTIYF. For the CDR3, the DNA is TGCAGTGCTCTACAGGGGACTGGAAACACCATATATTTT.

The chain has TRBV28 and TRBJ2-2; no definite D call. Trimming left V 4 bases short and J 0 bases short, with 6 bases between. The CDR3 runs 14 residues. Germline-derived CDR1 and CDR2 are MDHEN and SYDVKM. DNA for the CDR3: TGTGCCAGCAGTTCCGTAACGAACACCGGGGAGCTGTTTTTT. Amino acid sequence: CASSSVTNTGELFF.

The CDR3 here is CASSPGVVYEAFF. DNA of the CDR3: TGTGCCAGCAGCCCTGGGGTGGTTTATGAAGCTTTCTTT. The J gene is TRBJ1-1, the V gene TRBV3-1; unclear D gene. CDR1 is LGHDT and CDR2 is YNNKEL in the germline V gene (reference sequence). This CDR3 contains 13 residues. Trimming removed 4 bases from V and 7 bases from J, with 13 bases in between.

This chain uses TRBV9 with TRBJ1-2; D might be TRBD1 (5 bases). The germline V gene has CDR1 SGDLS and CDR2 YYNGEE. This CDR3 is 17 amino acids long. V shed 0 bases and J shed 4 bases, with 19 bases lying between them. The CDR3, as DNA: TGTGCCAGCAGCGTAGCGGCAGCATCCACCCAGGGCTATGGCTACACCTTC. The encoded protein is CASSVAAASTQGYGYTF.

This clonotype has a count of ten or more. CDR3 sequence: CASSLTGTANTEAFF. The DNA for the CDR3 is TGTGCCAGCAGCCTTACCGGGACTGCGAACACTGAAGCTTTCTTT. This chain connects TRBV7-3 to TRBJ1-1; tentative D call: TRBD1 (5 bases). Trimming removed 5 bases from V and 1 base from J, with 14 bases in between. Per germline, CDR1 SGHTA and CDR2 FQGTGA. The CDR3 covers 15 residues.

This clonotype has ten or more counts. This chain connects TRBV5-6 to TRBJ2-3; TRBD2 matches at 9 bases. V dropped 3 bases and J dropped 7; count of bases not matched to a gene: 27. The germline gives CDR1 SGHDT, CDR2 YYEEEE. The CDR3 contains 21 residues. CDR3 DNA: TGTGCCAGCAGCTCCGAAACAGTATGGCGGCGGGGGGGCCTCGTATCAAATACGCAGTATTTT. Translation gives CASSSETVWRRGGLVSNTQYF.

This chain joins TRBV20-1 and TRBJ1-6; unclear D gene. The CDR3 covers 15 residues. V was shortened by 0 bases and J by 7 bases, with 13 bases between the two germline ends. The germline V gene encodes CDR1 DFQATT and CDR2 SNEGSKA (reference sequence). This CDR3 reads CSARDQTAGNSPLHF. CDR3 bases: TGCAGTGCTAGAGATCAGACGGCTGGCAATTCACCCCTCCACTTT.

This clonotype was found a few times. This chain links TRBV20-1 with TRBJ2-7, with a weak D call TRBD1 (6 bases). Trimming removed 5 bases at V and 9 bases at J, with 26 bases between. CDR1 and CDR2 (germline): DFQATT, SNEGSKA (reference sequence). This CDR3 is 15 amino acids long. CDR3 in amino acids: CSAPMFATGPGVQYV. The CDR3, as DNA: TGCAGTGCTCCTATGTTTGCCACAGGGCCTGGGGTGCAGTACGTC.

The chain has TRBV12-3 or TRBV12-4 and TRBJ1-1, with 7 bases fitting TRBD1. V lost 8 bases, J lost 1 base, and 4 bases stayed unmatched. The CDR3 covers 13 residues. For the CDR3, the DNA is TGTGCCAGCCACAGGGGACCGAACACTGAAGCTTTCTTT. Translated: CASHRGPNTEAFF.

This clonotype was seen a handful of times. The chain links TRBV12-3 or TRBV12-4 to TRBJ1-4; 7 positions match TRBD1. The CDR3 extends over 17 amino acids. V dropped 4 bases and J dropped 6; count of bases not matched to a gene: 14. The CDR3 reads CASSSEIQGGQYEKLFF. The CDR3 nucleotides read TGTGCCAGCAGTTCGGAAATTCAGGGGGGGCAATATGAAAAACTGTTTTTT.

This clonotype was detected ten times or more. V gene TRBV7-8 combines with J gene TRBJ2-5; 12 bases map to TRBD2. Germline assignment: CDR1 SGHVS and CDR2 FQNEAQ. Losses at the gene ends were 6 bases for V and 3 bases for J; bases not matched to a gene: 11. The CDR3 loop spans 17 amino acids. CDR3 in amino acids: CASRMNRLAGAKETQYF. As DNA, the CDR3 is TGTGCCAGCAGGATGAATAGACTAGCGGGGGCCAAAGAGACCCAGTACTTC.

The chain uses TRBV5-1 and TRBJ2-1, with 9 bases matching TRBD2. This CDR3 region has 13 residues. Trimming at V came to 3 bases and at J to 11 bases, leaving 6 bases not matched to a gene. In germline, CDR1 is SGHRS, CDR2 YFSETQ. The DNA of the CDR3 is TGCGCCAGCAGCTCTAGCGGGGATACCAAGCAGTTCTTC. Amino acids: CASSSSGDTKQFF.

This clonotype turned up a few times. The J gene is TRBJ2-3, the V gene TRBV6-5; 11 bases align to TRBD1. The CDR3 runs to 14 residues. The V gene's germline CDR1 is MNHEY and CDR2 SVGAGI. The V and J ends lost 4 bases and 8 bases, in that order; junction bases with no gene match: 5. CDR3 DNA: TGTGCCAGCAGTTGGACAGGGGGCGGCAGTACGCAGTATTTT. Translating it yields CASSWTGGGSTQYF.

This chain links TRBV5-4 with TRBJ1-1, with D unclear. The CDR3 is 13 residues long. The germline V gene encodes CDR1 SGHNT and CDR2 YYREEE (reference sequence). V gave up 1 base and J gave up 3 bases, with 7 bases separating them. The CDR3 region has the DNA TGTGCCAGCAGCTTGACGATGGACACTGAAGCTTTCTTT. Translated: CASSLTMDTEAFF. Drawing the rest from reference TRBV5-4 and TRBJ1-1, the complete variable domain is ETGVTQSPTHLIKTRGQQVTLRCSSQSGHNTVSWYQQALGQGPQFIFQYYREEENGRGNFPPRFSGLQFPNYSSELNVNALELDDSALYLCASSLTMDTEAFFGQGTRLTVV.

The chain combines TRBV10-2 with TRBJ1-5; 10 bases align to TRBD1. Germline V gives CDR1 WSHSY, CDR2 SAAADI. This CDR3 is built from 14 residues. Germline trimming cut 6 bases from V and 6 bases from J; bases unmatched to any gene: 5. The CDR3 DNA sequence: TGCGCCAGCAGCGTGGGACAGGGGACTCAGCCCCAGCATTTT. Translated, it gives CASSVGQGTQPQHF.

The table lists this clonotype with a few counts. The chain uses TRBV3-1 and TRBJ1-5; D possibly corresponds to TRBD1 (5 bases). From germline, CDR1 is LGHDT and CDR2 YNNKEL (reference sequence). V was pared by 4 bases and J by 6 bases, with 13 bases between. CDR3 length: 14 residues. CDR3 sequence reads: CASSLSRVRQPQHF. DNA of the CDR3: TGTGCCAGCAGCCTTAGCAGGGTTCGTCAGCCCCAGCATTTT.

The rearrangement links TRBV20-1 to TRBJ2-7, with D hard to call. This CDR3 contains 13 residues. V was trimmed by 4 bases and J by 5 bases, leaving 15 bases between them. Germline-derived CDR1 and CDR2 are DFQATT and SNEGSKA (reference sequence). The CDR3 DNA reads TGCAGTGCTAAGGACCTGAACTGCCACGAGCAGTACGTC. Its translation is CSAKDLNCHEQYV.

This clonotype was picked up many times. The CDR3 is CASSLGQHSMNTEAFF. In nucleotides, the CDR3 is TGTGCCAGCAGCTTAGGACAGCACTCCATGAACACTGAAGCTTTCTTT. The chain couples TRBV11-2 to TRBJ1-1; TRBD1 is a possible D gene (5 bases). Per the germline V gene, CDR1 is SGHAT and CDR2 is FQNNGV. Trimming shortened V by 1 base and J by 0 bases, and 12 bases separated the two germline ends. This CDR3 has 16 amino acids.

This clonotype was counted between two and nine times. The rearrangement uses TRBV15 and TRBJ1-2; D gene uncertain. This CDR3 region has 12 residues. The V end lost 3 bases, the J end lost 4 bases, and 6 bases lay between the germline ends. Germline V lookup: CDR1 LNHNV, CDR2 YYDKDF (reference sequence). The CDR3 DNA reads as TGTGCCACCAGCAGGGCCGTCTATGGCTACACCTTC. Protein sequence: CATSRAVYGYTF.

This clonotype was seen only a few times. J is TRBJ1-1 and V is TRBV6-5; D might be TRBD1 (5 bases). Between the trimmed V and J ends, which lost 6 bases and 4 bases, there was a span of 12 bases. Germline V gives CDR1 MNHEY, CDR2 SVGAGI. This CDR3 has 13 residues. CDR3 bases: TGTGCCAGCAGCCGCACAGGATTCACTGAAGCTTTCTTT. This encodes CASSRTGFTEAFF.

This chain connects TRBV7-9 to TRBJ1-1, with 9 bases lining up with TRBD1. Trimming removed 2 bases from V and 4 bases from J; junction bases left unmatched: 5. CDR3 length equals 15 residues. CDR1 is SEHNR and CDR2 is FQNEAQ in the germline V gene (reference sequence). The CDR3 bases are TGTGCCAGCAGCTTACAGACAGGGGGAAGCACTGAAGCTTTCTTT. Its translation: CASSLQTGGSTEAFF. Full variable domain (outside the CDR3, taken from reference TRBV7-9 and TRBJ1-1): DTGVSQNPRHKITKRGQNVTFRCDPISEHNRLYWYRQTLGQGPEFLTYFQNEAQLEKSRLLSDRFSAERPKGSFSTLEIQRTEQGDSAMYLCASSLQTGGSTEAFFGQGTRLTVV.

In this sample, this clonotype turned up many times. The chain links TRBV18 to TRBJ2-5; 8 bases agree with TRBD2. CDR3 length: 18 residues. Looked up from germline, CDR1 is KGHSH and CDR2 is LQKENI. The trim removed 3 bases at V and 3 bases at J, leaving 15 bases unmatched. CDR3: CASSPKAYVVAGKETQYF. DNA for the CDR3: TGTGCCAGCTCACCGAAGGCCTACGTGGTAGCGGGGAAAGAGACCCAGTACTTC.

The rearrangement uses TRBV6-5 and TRBJ1-1; D is undetermined. The CDR3 has 13 residues. V shed 5 bases and J shed 2 bases, with 9 bases lying between them. The V gene's germline CDR1 is MNHEY and CDR2 SVGAGI. CDR3 protein: CASSPRPNTEAFF. The CDR3 DNA reads as TGTGCCAGCAGTCCCCGGCCAAACACTGAAGCTTTCTTT.